The present entry profiles one T cell receptor (beta chain) with its context. Deletions cut 4 bases from V and 0 bases from J, with 10 bases between. The CDR3 is 15 amino acids. Germline V gene sequence: CDR1 MGHRA, CDR2 YSYEKL. Both subsets, CD45RA+ naive and CD45RA-negative memory, were split from the CD4+ cells. This specimen belongs to a study of shared clonotypes between healthy human individuals. About the study: A donor's plate count was three for CD4 naive and three for CD4 memory; CD8 naive had two and CD8 memory one.

Data came from immunoSEQ multiplex PCR; TCRdb stores just in-frame clones and leaves some out. The profile shows 2,500,000 or so clones, around 93% of them singletons. V is TRBV4-1 and J is TRBJ2-1; D remains unclear. The clonotype comes from a man younger than 30 in good health. Some clones in this sample may be carry-over from other donors' samples. Sequenced sample: naive CD4+ T cells from PBMCs. As to subset: CD45RA+ positively selected. CDR3 region: CASSLTWASYNEQFF. The CDR3 coding sequence is TGCGCCAGCAGCCTTACTTGGGCCTCCTACAATGAGCAGTTCTTC.